The clone carrying this T cell receptor (beta chain) was detected only a few times. As yet, its antigen is unknown. The data are from a study of identical twins. A universal primer site arose from template switching, and cDNA bore unique molecular identifiers. TCRdb called the 5' RACE reads again in MiXCR, with one record for every CDR3 protein. The repertoire holds hundreds of thousands of distinct CDR3 sequences, with about 8.9% as singletons. V lost 5 bases and J 3 bases, leaving 8 bases between the germline ends. The CDR3 has 13 amino acids. CDR1 is MNHNS, CDR2 SASEGT, per germline. Study results and limitations: Invariant populations such as MAIT and iNKT cells could partly muddle zero-insertion analyses. Insertion counts were lower in abundant cord blood beta clonotypes, a trend that memory repertoires did not show.

The sample was also reused in another study, on yellow fever vaccine responses in identical twins.

Sequences were obtained from memory (CD45RO+) T cells sorted from blood. The sequence came from a woman under 30 in good health. The chain recombines TRBV6-1 with TRBJ1-5; the D is unclear. In DNA form, the CDR3 reads TGTGCCAGCAGTCCCCGTCCCAATCAGCCCCAGCATTTT. Its protein product is CASSPRPNQPQHF.